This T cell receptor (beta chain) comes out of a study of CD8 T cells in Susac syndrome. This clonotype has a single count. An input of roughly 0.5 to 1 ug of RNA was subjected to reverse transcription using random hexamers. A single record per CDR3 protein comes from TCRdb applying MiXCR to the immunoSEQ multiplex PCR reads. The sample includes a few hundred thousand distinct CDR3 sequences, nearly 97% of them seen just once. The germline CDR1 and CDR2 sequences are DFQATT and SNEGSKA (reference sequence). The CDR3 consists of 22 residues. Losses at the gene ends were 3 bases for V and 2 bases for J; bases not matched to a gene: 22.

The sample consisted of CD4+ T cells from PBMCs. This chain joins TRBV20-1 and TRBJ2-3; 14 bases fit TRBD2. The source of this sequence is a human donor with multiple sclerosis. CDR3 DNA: TGCAGTGCTAGTGATATCCGGGGGCAACCGGGACTAGCGGGGGCCGACACAGATACGCAGTATTTT. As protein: CSASDIRGQPGLAGADTDTQYF.